The present T cell receptor (beta chain) was sequenced within a study of blood T cell repertoires in COVID-19. Study at large: Researchers got acute and convalescent COVID-19 samples from the United States, Italy and Spain. T cells, B-cell-depleted T cells, or PBMCs provided the cDNA or gDNA that served as material.

The germline V gene encodes CDR1 LGHNA and CDR2 YSLEER. Trimming at V came to 1 base and at J to 0 bases, leaving 7 bases not matched to a gene. This CDR3 region has 19 residues. In the original analysis: From reference gene primer amplification, estimates of nucleated cell counts were derived. Data came from immunoSEQ multiplex PCR; TCRdb stores just in-frame clones and leaves some out. The V and J calls and clone size were taken over from that table, and D and trimming were inferred from the DNA. The profile covers about 75,000 clones, with roughly 86% appearing a single time and 5% to 7.5% taken by the ten largest.

The sample comprised peripheral blood. The V gene is TRBV4-3, the J gene TRBJ2-1; TRBD2 matches at 12 bases. The receptor comes from a woman in her fifties or sixties with acute or convalescent COVID-19. The CDR3 region is CASSQVGPSGRVSYNEQFF. CDR3 DNA: TGCGCCAGCAGCCAAGTAGGGCCTAGCGGGAGGGTCTCCTACAATGAGCAGTTCTTC.